The source of this TCR beta chain is a study of cytomegalovirus exposure and HLA in healthy donors. In the study overall: Assignment to the Caucasian-associated ancestry cluster applied to over 70% of the 300 to 500 genotyped donors. Study outcomes and limitations: Later findings reportedly placed an Asian-associated ancestry cluster below the approximately 670-donor mean for N-insertions. Being indistinguishable, some V segments were excluded, TRBV6-2 and TRBV6-3 among them. TCR association rates varied by HLA locus in a later analysis, with DRB1 highest and HLA-C lowest.

On this clone: Its matching antigen is unknown.

The CDR3 runs 18 residues. V was clipped by 0 bases and J by 8 bases; unmatched bases: 13. CDR1 is SGHRS, CDR2 YFSETQ, per germline. The PCR employed 60 Vbeta primers together with 13 Jbeta primers. Produced via immunoSEQ multiplex PCR; TCRdb's table is partial and in-frame only. The sample holds around 75,000 clones. The source is a woman aged 60-70 years in good health and CMV-seronegative. The genes are TRBV5-1 and TRBJ2-1, with 11 positions matching TRBD2. The sample consisted of PBMCs. The CDR3 DNA reads TGCGCCAGCAGCTTGGGGAGTAGCGGGAGGGCCAATCGCGATGAGCAGTTCTTC. Translating gives CASSLGSSGRANRDEQFF.